The 22 T cell receptor beta chains in this list originate from one sample, sequenced in a study of cytomegalovirus exposure and HLA in healthy donors. Primers included in the PCR were 60 Vbeta and 13 Jbeta primers. The assay was immunoSEQ multiplex PCR, and TCRdb's table has in-frame clones only and misses some. Among roughly 67,000 clones listed, roughly 80% were seen once. The sequencing input was PBMCs. The receptors here all came from a woman in her twenties or thirties in good health and CMV-seronegative.

This clone was detected only a few times. This chain uses TRBV28 with TRBJ1-5; D remains ambiguous. CDR1 and CDR2 from the germline V gene are MDHEN and SYDVKM. This CDR3 is 15 amino acids long. Trimming shortened V by 6 bases and J by 7 bases, and 19 bases separated the two germline ends. CDR3 sequence: CASRPPSATAQPQHF. CDR3 sequence (DNA): TGTGCCAGCAGACCCCCCTCCGCCACAGCCCAGCCCCAGCATTTT.

The V and J genes are TRBV7-2 and TRBJ1-4; D gene unclear. The V end was cut by 2 bases, the J end by 8 bases, with 12 bases between. Germline CDR1 reads SGHTA; CDR2 reads FQGNSA. This CDR3 region has 14 residues. DNA for the CDR3: TGTGCCAGCAGCTTACAGCTTAGAGGCGAAAAACTGTTTTTT. The encoded protein is CASSLQLRGEKLFF.

The chain links TRBV14 to TRBJ1-2, with 8 bases that match TRBD1. Trimming removed 4 bases from V and 7 bases from J; junction bases left unmatched: 5. The CDR3 extends over 13 amino acids. The V gene's germline CDR1 is SGHDN and CDR2 FVKESK. CDR3 amino acids: CASSLGQGIGYTF. CDR3 in DNA: TGTGCCAGCAGCCTAGGACAGGGAATTGGCTACACCTTC.

The genes are TRBV27 and TRBJ2-7, with D unclear. The CDR3 is made up of 13 amino acids. V lost 4 bases to trimming and J lost 2 bases, with 9 bases between them. In germline, CDR1 is MNHEY, CDR2 SMNVEV (reference sequence). The CDR3: CASSWAETYEQYF. In nucleotides, the CDR3 is TGTGCCAGCAGTTGGGCAGAAACCTACGAGCAGTACTTC.

The chain uses TRBV25-1 and TRBJ1-1; D is perhaps TRBD1 (6 bases). The CDR3 has 13 amino acids. Trimming removed 4 bases from V and 1 base from J, with 7 bases in between. In germline, CDR1 is MGHDK, CDR2 SYGVNS. The CDR3 is CASSVQGNTEAFF. The CDR3 nucleotides are TGTGCCAGCAGTGTACAGGGGAACACTGAAGCTTTCTTT.

This clone occurred once. CDR3 protein: CASSDTGLYGYTF. The CDR3 DNA follows: TGTGCCAGTAGTGACACAGGGTTGTATGGCTACACCTTC. This rearrangement joins TRBV19 to TRBJ1-2, with a possible D match to TRBD1 (6 bases). V dropped 5 bases and J dropped 5 bases, with 12 bases sitting between them. The CDR3 sequence is 13 residues long. The germline gives CDR1 LNHDA, CDR2 SQIVND (reference sequence).

The gene calls are TRBV2 and TRBJ2-2, with TRBD2 matching 14 bases. In germline, CDR1 is SNHLY, CDR2 FYNNEI. The CDR3 loop spans 17 amino acids. The V segment lost 6 bases and the J segment 5 bases; nucleotides outside the gene matches: 8. In nucleotides, the CDR3 is TGTGCCAGCAGGGCCGGACTAGCGGGGGGCATGACCGGGGAGCTGTTTTTT. It yields the protein CASRAGLAGGMTGELFF.

As for this clone: Germline and junction disagree at one end, which may indicate a read error. As DNA, the CDR3 is TGTTCCAGCAGCTTATGGGGGGGAGGTAACTATGGCTACACCTTC. Translation gives CSSSLWGGGNYGYTF. The chain employs TRBV7-9 and TRBJ1-2; tentatively, D is TRBD1 (5 bases). Germline V gene sequence: CDR1 SEHNR, CDR2 FQNEAQ (reference sequence). The CDR3 loop spans 15 amino acids.

The DNA for the CDR3 is TGTGCCAGCAGCTTGTCGGACACTGAAGCTTTCTTT. Translated, it gives CASSLSDTEAFF. V gene TRBV9 combines with J gene TRBJ1-1; no definite D call. This CDR3 region has 12 residues. The germline V gene has CDR1 SGDLS and CDR2 YYNGEE. V was cut by 4 bases and J by 3 bases, with 7 bases left in between. The full variable domain, in which reference TRBV9 and TRBJ1-1 provide the parts outside the CDR3, is DSGVTQTPKHLITATGQRVTLRCSPRSGDLSVYWYQQSLDQGLQFLIQYYNGEERAKGNILERFSAQQFPDLHSELNLSSLELGDSALYFCASSLSDTEAFFGQGTRLTVV.

The rearrangement uses TRBV7-6 and TRBJ1-1; D not certain. Trimming removed 7 bases from V and 10 bases from J, with 16 bases in between. The CDR3 is 12 amino acids. The germline CDR1 and CDR2 sequences are SGHVS and FNYEAQ. CDR3 sequence: CASTSPGEGAFF. The CDR3 DNA follows: TGTGCCAGCACCTCCCCCGGGGAGGGAGCTTTCTTT.

In regard to this clone: Germline is not matched at one junction end, which may reflect a read error. This chain uses TRBV19 with TRBJ1-1; D unresolved. Germline V gene sequence: CDR1 LNHDA, CDR2 SQIVND (reference sequence). The CDR3 spans 12 residues. The CDR3 DNA sequence: TGTGCCAGTAGTACACCATGGACTGAAGCTTCCTTT. It translates to CASSTPWTEASF.

The chain is built from TRBV6-6 and TRBJ1-5; maybe TRBD1 (5 bases). This CDR3 is 13 amino acids long. V gave up 3 bases and J gave up 12 bases, with 15 bases separating them. The germline gives CDR1 MNHNY, CDR2 SVGAGI (reference sequence). CDR3 sequence reads: CASSYQGRVLQHF. The DNA for the CDR3 is TGTGCCAGCAGTTATCAGGGCAGGGTTCTCCAGCATTTT.

The V call is TRBV4-2, the J call TRBJ2-5; 13 nucleotides align to TRBD2. This CDR3 is 18 amino acids long. After removal of 0 bases from V and 4 bases from J, the junction contained 8 bases not matched to a gene. CDR1 LGHNA and CDR2 YNFKEQ come from the germline V gene. Written as DNA, the CDR3 is TGTGCCAGCAGCCAAGATTTCACTAGCGGGGGGGCCGGAGAGACCCAGTACTTC. Translated: CASSQDFTSGGAGETQYF.

The gene calls are TRBV6-6 and TRBJ2-1; D may be TRBD1 (6 bases). The CDR3 consists of 14 residues. Trimming stripped 2 bases from V and 6 bases from J, with 11 bases between. CDR1 is MNHNY and CDR2 is SVGAGI in the germline V gene (reference sequence). The CDR3 spells CASSYGQTPNEQFF. The CDR3 DNA is TGTGCCAGCAGTTACGGACAGACCCCCAATGAGCAGTTCTTC.

This chain joins TRBV6-1 and TRBJ1-3; no clear D. The ends were cut back, 2 bases at V and 0 bases at J, with 8 bases in the middle. The CDR3 sequence is 15 residues long. CDR1 is MNHNS, CDR2 SASEGT, per germline. CDR3 in DNA: TGTGCCAGCAGTGAACAGGATCTCTCTGGAAACACCATATATTTT. This sequence encodes CASSEQDLSGNTIYF.

This chain joins TRBV5-5 and TRBJ2-3; perhaps TRBD1 as D (8 bases). From germline, CDR1 is SGHKS and CDR2 YYEKEE (reference sequence). The CDR3 extends over 17 amino acids. The germline V and J ends were trimmed by 3 bases and 4 bases, with 21 bases remaining between them. The CDR3, as DNA: TGTGCCAGCAGCTGGAGCGGGGCAGGGGGCGGTGCAGATACGCAGTATTTT. Translation: CASSWSGAGGGADTQYF.

This rearrangement joins TRBV2 to TRBJ1-2, with D tentatively TRBD1 (6 bases). The germline gives CDR1 SNHLY, CDR2 FYNNEI. The CDR3 loop spans 14 amino acids. The V end lost 11 bases, the J end lost 1 base, and 17 bases lay between the germline ends. The CDR3, as DNA: TGTGCCGGATCCGGGACACCCTTTAACTATGGCTACACCTTC. Its protein is CAGSGTPFNYGYTF. The full variable domain, its missing parts supplied by reference TRBV2 and TRBJ1-2, is EPEVTQTPSHQVTQMGQEVILRCVPISNHLYFYWYRQILGQKVEFLVSFYNNEISEKSEIFDDQFSVERPDGSNFTLKIRSTKLEDSAMYFCAGSGTPFNYGYTFGSGTRLTVV.

This chain uses TRBV6-5 with TRBJ1-6, with TRBD1 as a possible D gene (5 bases). Germline V gene sequence: CDR1 MNHEY, CDR2 SVGAGI. CDR3 length: 13 amino acids. V lost 4 bases to trimming and J lost 7 bases, with 8 bases between them. In nucleotides, the CDR3 is TGTGCCAGCAGTTCAGACAGAAATTCACCCCTCCACTTT. Amino acid sequence: CASSSDRNSPLHF.

DNA of the CDR3: TGTGCCAGCAGCTTAGAAAGGGACAGCTATAATTCACCCCTCCACTTT. This encodes CASSLERDSYNSPLHF. The V and J genes are TRBV13 and TRBJ1-6, with 7 bases identical to TRBD1. J was trimmed by 3 bases and V by 1 base; bases with no gene match: 3. The CDR3 has 16 amino acids. From germline, CDR1 is PRHDT and CDR2 FYEKMQ (reference sequence).

The chain joins TRBV5-1 to TRBJ1-1; D gene unclear. Germline CDR1 and CDR2: SGHRS and YFSETQ. CDR3 length equals 17 residues. V shed 2 bases and J shed 1 base, with 18 bases lying between them. DNA for the CDR3: TGCGCCAGCAGCTTTGAGGGTTTGGAGCATCGGAACACTGAAGCTTTCTTT. Amino acid sequence: CASSFEGLEHRNTEAFF.

The genes are TRBV7-2 and TRBJ1-6; TRBD1 is a possible D gene (6 bases). V lost 2 bases to trimming and J lost 8 bases, with 16 bases between them. There are 16 residues in the CDR3. CDR1 SGHTA and CDR2 FQGNSA come from the germline V gene. This CDR3 reads CASSLTGFTKDSPLHF. The CDR3 nucleotides are TGTGCCAGCAGCTTAACAGGGTTTACTAAGGATTCACCCCTCCACTTT.

The genes are TRBV5-1 and TRBJ1-1, with D possibly being TRBD1 (6 bases). The V end lost 1 base, the J end lost 1 base, and 11 bases lay between the germline ends. Germline CDR1 is SGHRS and CDR2 is YFSETQ. CDR3 size: 15 residues. The CDR3 sequence: CASSLRAGENTEAFF. CDR3 in DNA: TGCGCCAGCAGCTTGAGGGCAGGGGAGAACACTGAAGCTTTCTTT.